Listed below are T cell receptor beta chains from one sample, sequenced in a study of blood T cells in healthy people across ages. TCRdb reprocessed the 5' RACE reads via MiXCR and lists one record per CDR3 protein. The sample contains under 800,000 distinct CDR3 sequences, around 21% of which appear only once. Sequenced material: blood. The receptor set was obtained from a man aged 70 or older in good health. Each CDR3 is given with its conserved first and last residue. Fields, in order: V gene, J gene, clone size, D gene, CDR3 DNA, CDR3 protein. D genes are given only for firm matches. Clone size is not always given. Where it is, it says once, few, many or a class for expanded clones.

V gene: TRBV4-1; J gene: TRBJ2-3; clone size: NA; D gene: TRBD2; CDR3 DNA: TGCGCCAGCACTCCCAGGACTAGCGGGAGCACAGATACGCAGTATTTT; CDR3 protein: CASTPRTSGSTDTQYF
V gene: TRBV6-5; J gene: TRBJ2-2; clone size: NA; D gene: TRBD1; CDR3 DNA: TGTGCCAGCAGTTCGGGACAGTTGAACACCGGGGAGCTGTTTTTT; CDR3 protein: CASSSGQLNTGELFF
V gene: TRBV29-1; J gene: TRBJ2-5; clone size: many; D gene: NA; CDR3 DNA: TGCAGCGTTGAAGGGCCAGGGACCCAAGAGACCCAGTACTTC; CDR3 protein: CSVEGPGTQETQYF
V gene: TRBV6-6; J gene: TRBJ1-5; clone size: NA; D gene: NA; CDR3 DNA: TGTGCCAGCAGTTTGCAGGAATATAGCAATCAGCCCCAGCATTTT; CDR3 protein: CASSLQEYSNQPQHF
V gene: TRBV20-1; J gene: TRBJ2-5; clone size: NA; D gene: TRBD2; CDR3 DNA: TGCAGTGCTAGAAGGGGAAGCGGGAGGAAACAAGAGACCCAGTACTTC; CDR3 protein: CSARRGSGRKQETQYF
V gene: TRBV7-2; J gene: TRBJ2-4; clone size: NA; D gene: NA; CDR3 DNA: TGTGCCAGCAGCTTAGCGCGGGGCCCCTGGTACTTC; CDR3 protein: CASSLARGPWYF
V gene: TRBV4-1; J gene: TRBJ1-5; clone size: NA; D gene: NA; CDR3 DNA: TGCGCCAGCAGCCCGCGGACGGATATCAGGCCCCAGCATTTT; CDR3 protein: CASSPRTDIRPQHF
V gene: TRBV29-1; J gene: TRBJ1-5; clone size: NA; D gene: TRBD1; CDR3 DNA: TGCAGCGTTCGGACAGGGGGGAACAATCAGCCCCAGCATTTT; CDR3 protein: CSVRTGGNNQPQHF
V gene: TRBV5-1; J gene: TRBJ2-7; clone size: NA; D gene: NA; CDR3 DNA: TGCGCCAGCAGCTTGTTCGGCGGGAACTCCTACGAGCAGTACTTC; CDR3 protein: CASSLFGGNSYEQYF
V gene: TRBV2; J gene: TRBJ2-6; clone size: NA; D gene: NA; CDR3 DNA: TGTGCCAGCAGTGACACGATGGGCTCTGGGGCCAACGTCCTGACTTTC; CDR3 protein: CASSDTMGSGANVLTF
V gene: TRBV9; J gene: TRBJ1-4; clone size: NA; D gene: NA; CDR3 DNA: TGTGTCAGCAGCCCCCAGGAACGGGTTGAAAAACTGTTTTTT; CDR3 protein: CVSSPQERVEKLFF
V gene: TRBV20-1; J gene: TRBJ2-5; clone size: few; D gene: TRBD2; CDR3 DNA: TGCGGTGCTAGAGATCTAAGAGAGGGAGGGCCCCAAGAGACCCAGTACTTC; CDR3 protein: CGARDLREGGPQETQYF
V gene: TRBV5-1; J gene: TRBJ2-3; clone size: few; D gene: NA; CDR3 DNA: TGCGCCAGCAGCCCAACCGGGCGGATTACCGATACGCAGTATTTT; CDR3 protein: CASSPTGRITDTQYF
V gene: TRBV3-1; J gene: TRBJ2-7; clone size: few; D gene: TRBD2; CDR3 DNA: TGTGCCAGCAGCCAAGGCCTGGCGGGGGGCTACTCCTACGAGCAGTACTTC; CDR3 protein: CASSQGLAGGYSYEQYF
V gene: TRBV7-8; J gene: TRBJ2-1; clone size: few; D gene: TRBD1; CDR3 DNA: TGTGCCAGCAGCCCCGGACAGGTCGAAATGAGCTCCTACAATGAGCAGTTCTTC; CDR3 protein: CASSPGQVEMSSYNEQFF
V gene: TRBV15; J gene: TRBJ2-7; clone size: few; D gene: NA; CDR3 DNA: TGTGCCACCAGCAAAGTCATCGGGACCGAGAAGTACTTC; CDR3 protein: CATSKVIGTEKYF
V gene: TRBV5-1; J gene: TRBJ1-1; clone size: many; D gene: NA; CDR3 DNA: TGCGCCAGCAGCTCGGGGGACATCTTGACTGAAGCTTTCTTT; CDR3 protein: CASSSGDILTEAFF
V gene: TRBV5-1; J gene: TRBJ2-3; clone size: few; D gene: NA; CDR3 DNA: TGCGCCAGCAGCCCCAGCGGCTACACAGATACGCAGTATTTT; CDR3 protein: CASSPSGYTDTQYF
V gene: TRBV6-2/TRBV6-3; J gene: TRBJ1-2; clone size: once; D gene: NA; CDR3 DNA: TGTGCCAGAAGTTACTCGGGGGCCACTAACTATGGCTACACCTTC; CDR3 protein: CARSYSGATNYGYTF
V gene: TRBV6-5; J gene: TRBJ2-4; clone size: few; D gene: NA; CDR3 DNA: TGTGCCAGCAGCCCGTCCAGGGATTTGGGCAAAAACATTCAGTACTTC; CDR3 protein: CASSPSRDLGKNIQYF
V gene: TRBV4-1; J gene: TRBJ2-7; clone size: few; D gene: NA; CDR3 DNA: TGCGCCAGCAGCCAAGTTTGGGCAGGAGCCTACGAGCAGTACTTC; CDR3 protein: CASSQVWAGAYEQYF
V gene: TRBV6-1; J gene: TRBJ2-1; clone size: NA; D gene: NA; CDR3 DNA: TGTGCCAGCAGTGAAAGGTCCAGGGGCTCCTACAATGAGCAGTTCTTC; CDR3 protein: CASSERSRGSYNEQFF
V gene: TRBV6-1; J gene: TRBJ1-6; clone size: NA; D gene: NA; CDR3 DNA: TGTGCCAGCAGTGAAGTATCCGGCCCCCAGCTCCACTTT; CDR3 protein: CASSEVSGPQLHF
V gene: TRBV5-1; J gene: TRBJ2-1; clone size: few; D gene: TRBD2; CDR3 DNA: TGCGCCAGCAGATGGACTAGCGGGAGCCTAACCTACAATGAGCAGTTCTTC; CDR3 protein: CASRWTSGSLTYNEQFF
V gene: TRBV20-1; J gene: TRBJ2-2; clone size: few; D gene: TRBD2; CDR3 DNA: TGCAGTGCTAGGGAAGCGGGACGGGCCGGGGAGCTGTTTTTT; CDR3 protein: CSAREAGRAGELFF
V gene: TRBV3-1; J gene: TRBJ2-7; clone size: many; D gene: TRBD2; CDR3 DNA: TGTGCCAGCAGCCACGGACTAGCGCGACGTTTACGCTCCTACGAGCAGTACTTC; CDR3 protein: CASSHGLARRLRSYEQYF
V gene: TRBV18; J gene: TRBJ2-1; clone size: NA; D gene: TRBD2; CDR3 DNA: TGTGCCAGCTCACTCCCGAGGACTAGCGGGAGTAACAATGAGCAGTTCTTC; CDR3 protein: CASSLPRTSGSNNEQFF
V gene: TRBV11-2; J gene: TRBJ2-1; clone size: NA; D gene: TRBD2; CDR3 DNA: TGTGCCAGCAGCACCATCCGGCTAGCGGGATACAATGAGCAGTTCTTC; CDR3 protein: CASSTIRLAGYNEQFF
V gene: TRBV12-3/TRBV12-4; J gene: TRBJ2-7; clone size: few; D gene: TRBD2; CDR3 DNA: TGTGCCAGCAGCCCCTCCCCCGGGACTAGCCTACTTGAGCAGTGCTTC; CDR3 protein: CASSPSPGTSLLEQCF
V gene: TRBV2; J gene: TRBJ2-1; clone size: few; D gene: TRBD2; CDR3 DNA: TGTGCCAGCAGCGGACTAGCGGGAGGAATTAATGAGCAGTTCTTC; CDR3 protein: CASSGLAGGINEQFF